This T cell receptor (beta chain) is from a study of cytomegalovirus exposure and HLA in healthy donors. PCR involved 60 Vbeta and 13 Jbeta primers. Data came from immunoSEQ multiplex PCR; TCRdb stores just in-frame clones and leaves some out. The table shows 120,000 to 150,000 clones, with around four fifths occurring only once. The CDR3 sequence is 16 residues long. Germline trimming cut 6 bases from V and 1 base from J; bases unmatched to any gene: 11. From germline, CDR1 is MDHEN and CDR2 SYDVKM. Points from the study as a whole: Testing in vitro showed a few CMV-associated chains specific for CMV antigens. The analysis excluded some indistinguishable V segments, including TRBV6-2 and TRBV6-3. According to an earlier analysis, most TCR beta V segments yielded productive rearrangements about 87% or about 30% of the time.

About this clone itself: Antigen: not known.

This chain connects TRBV28 to TRBJ1-1; 7 bases are a match to TRBD1. The TCR comes from a boy younger than 10 in good health and CMV-seronegative. Sequencing was done on a sample of PBMCs. Here the CDR3 reads CASSRLTGTENTEAFF. In DNA, the CDR3 is TGTGCCAGCAGCCGACTTACCGGGACAGAGAACACTGAAGCTTTCTTT.